One sample yielded the 3 T cell receptor beta chains listed below, sequenced in a study of T cells in Graves' hyperthyroidism and ophthalmopathy. Authors of the study amplified TCR beta CDR3 regions from RNA transcripts. First-round RT-PCR with HTBI primers amplified the TCR CDR3 region. TCRdb reprocessed the multiplex PCR reads via MiXCR and lists one record per CDR3 protein. The sample records roughly 640,000 distinct CDR3 sequences, about 16% being singletons. The sample comprised blood. These receptors originate from a woman between 40 and 55 years old with Graves' ophthalmopathy.

The chain combines TRBV28 with TRBJ2-2; D assignment may be TRBD1 or TRBD2 (6 bases each). CDR3 length: 14 residues. V shed 10 bases and J shed 8 bases, with 20 bases lying between them. Germline-derived CDR1 and CDR2 are MDHEN and SYDVKM. CDR3 bases: TGTGCCACAAAAGCCTACGGAGGGGGGGGGGAGCTGTTTTTT. The encoded protein is CATKAYGGGGELFF. The entire variable domain, with the rest obtained from reference TRBV28 and TRBJ2-2, is as follows: DVKVTQSSRYLVKRTGEKVFLECVQDMDHENMFWYRQDPGLGLRLIYFSYDVKMKEKGDIPEGYSVSREKKERFSLILESASTNQTSMYLCATKAYGGGGELFFGEGSRLTVL.

This clonotype was detected many times. This chain uses TRBV6-1 with TRBJ1-2; 10 bases fit TRBD1. This CDR3 is built from 13 residues. CDR1 MNHNS and CDR2 SASEGT come from the germline V gene. J gave up 2 bases and V 6 bases, and 0 bases lay outside the gene matches. The CDR3 nucleotides are TGTGCCAGCAGGGACAGGGGGAACTATGGCTACACCTTC. As protein: CASRDRGNYGYTF.

This clonotype was counted between two and nine times. The rearrangement joins TRBV5-4 to TRBJ2-7; tentatively, D is TRBD1 (6 bases). CDR3 length: 13 residues. Germline CDR1 is SGHNT and CDR2 is YYREEE (reference sequence). V lost 4 bases to trimming and J lost 0 bases, with 8 bases between them. The CDR3 region has the DNA TGTGCCAGCAGCGACAGGCACTCCTACGAGCAGTACTTC. As protein: CASSDRHSYEQYF.